This passage covers 14 T cell receptor beta chains from one sample sequenced in a study of blood T cells in healthy people across ages (dated by TCRdb to 2015 to 2017). To prepare the library, 5' RACE was applied. TCRdb shows the sequencer as Illumina HiSeq 2500. The second PCR ran for roughly 6 to 11 cycles and used a J-beta primer mix along with a sample-barcoded 5' primer. TCRdb took the public reads, trimmed them with fastp at Q25, ran MiXCR for clone calling and kept in-frame beta chains. For every CDR3 protein sequence, its rows merge into one entry that carries the most common genes and DNA. A total of 550,000 to 700,000 distinct CDR3 sequences appear in this sample, 27% of them only once. Jointly, the top ten make up roughly 18% of the sample. Sample: blood. The receptors originated from a woman between 65 and 79 years old in good health.

This clonotype has only a few counts. This chain links TRBV15 with TRBJ2-7; possibly TRBD2 for D (6 bases). The germline gives CDR1 LNHNV, CDR2 YYDKDF (reference sequence). The CDR3 is 17 residues long. V gave up 0 bases and J gave up 0 bases, with 15 bases separating them. In DNA, the CDR3 is TGTGCCACCAGCAGAGATCGGGGGACCCAAGCCTCCTACGAGCAGTACTTC. It is translated as CATSRDRGTQASYEQYF.

This clonotype was counted ten times or more. The CDR3 sequence is CSARDYAGLNTEAFF. The CDR3 coding sequence is TGCAGTGCTAGAGATTACGCAGGGCTGAACACTGAAGCTTTCTTT. The chain recombines TRBV20-1 with TRBJ1-1; TRBD1 is a possible D gene (5 bases). Germline V CDR1 and CDR2: DFQATT, SNEGSKA (reference sequence). Between the trimmed V and J ends, which lost 0 bases and 0 bases, there was a span of 11 bases. The CDR3 length is 15 residues.

Of note for this clonotype: Likely a read error: the CDR3 ends without its conserved phenylalanine or tryptophan. The J gene is TRBJ1-2, the V gene TRBV9, with 8 nucleotides matching TRBD1. V was clipped by 4 bases and J by 4 bases; unmatched bases: 6. Germline CDR1 and CDR2: SGDLS and YYNGEE. This CDR3 is built from 14 residues. CDR3 protein: CASSPGTGGYGYTC. CDR3 nucleotides: TGTGCCAGCAGCCCCGGGACAGGCGGCTATGGCTACACCTGC.

The chain employs TRBV6-1 and TRBJ2-2; perhaps TRBD2 as D (5 bases). From germline, CDR1 is MNHNS and CDR2 SASEGT. This CDR3 contains 12 residues. The V gene lost 8 bases and the J gene lost 9 bases, with 13 bases spanning the gap. CDR3 bases: TGTGCCAGCGGGCGAACCGGGAGGGAGCTGTTTTTT. Residues: CASGRTGRELFF.

This clonotype was seen a few times. The chain recombines TRBV27 with TRBJ1-3; the D is unclear. CDR1 and CDR2 (germline): MNHEY, SMNVEV (reference sequence). The CDR3 has 15 residues. Trimming left V 5 bases short and J 0 bases short, with 11 bases between. The CDR3 DNA is TGTGCCAGCAGTCTCAGCGGGGTCTCTGGAAACACCATATATTTT. Translating gives CASSLSGVSGNTIYF.

The chain has TRBV20-1 and TRBJ1-3, with TRBD1 identical over 8 bases. V lost 2 bases and J lost 3; bases outside the gene matches: 6. The CDR3 sequence is 15 residues long. From germline, CDR1 is DFQATT and CDR2 SNEGSKA (reference sequence). The CDR3 DNA reads as TGCAGTGCTAGATCCCAGGGGGCGGTTGGAAACACCATATATTTT. Protein sequence: CSARSQGAVGNTIYF.

In its sample, this clonotype was seen many times. J is TRBJ1-5 and V is TRBV6-5; 8 bases align to TRBD1. Germline CDR1 MNHEY, CDR2 SVGAGI. The trim removed 6 bases at V and 4 bases at J, leaving 5 bases unmatched. The CDR3 contains 14 residues. The CDR3: CASSPTGANQPQHF. CDR3 DNA: TGTGCCAGCAGCCCGACAGGGGCGAATCAGCCCCAGCATTTT.

This clonotype was observed a handful of times. The DNA for the CDR3 is TGTGCCAGCAGTGCAGGTGTCGGTGAGCAGTTCTTC. It encodes CASSAGVGEQFF. The rearrangement joins TRBV2 to TRBJ2-5; D is ambiguous. The closer fit of TRBJ2-1 to the DNA end suggests the J call may be wrong. CDR1 is SNHLY and CDR2 is FYNNEI in the germline V gene. The CDR3 totals 12 residues.

This clonotype turned up a few times. The chain uses TRBV20-1 and TRBJ1-4; TRBD1 might be the D (5 bases). CDR3 size: 12 residues. V lost 4 bases and J lost 11, with 14 bases in between. Germline V lookup: CDR1 DFQATT, CDR2 SNEGSKA (reference sequence). The CDR3 protein is CSATRGAAKLFF. The DNA of the CDR3 is TGCAGTGCTACGAGGGGCGCGGCGAAACTGTTTTTT.

This clonotype was picked up a small number of times. The chain employs TRBV5-1 and TRBJ2-3; D ambiguous. V lost 2 bases and J 4 bases, leaving 14 bases between the germline ends. This CDR3 is 15 amino acids long. Germline CDR1 is SGHRS and CDR2 is YFSETQ. CDR3 nucleotides: TGCGCCAGCAGCTTCACCTCCACCGGCCCAGATACGCAGTATTTT. Protein sequence: CASSFTSTGPDTQYF.

This clonotype was seen ten or more times. The V gene is TRBV9, the J gene TRBJ2-3; TRBD1 matches at 10 bases. The V segment lost 9 bases and the J segment 2 bases; nucleotides outside the gene matches: 18. CDR1 SGDLS and CDR2 YYNGEE come from the germline V gene. CDR3 length: 18 amino acids. The CDR3 sequence is CAIPGTGEIRAFTDTQYF. CDR3 nucleotide sequence: TGTGCCATTCCCGGGACAGGGGAAATTAGAGCCTTCACAGATACGCAGTATTTT. Full variable domain (outside the CDR3, taken from reference TRBV9 and TRBJ2-3): DSGVTQTPKHLITATGQRVTLRCSPRSGDLSVYWYQQSLDQGLQFLIQYYNGEERAKGNILERFSAQQFPDLHSELNLSSLELGDSALYFCAIPGTGEIRAFTDTQYFGPGTRLTVL.

The chain couples TRBV20-1 to TRBJ1-1, with 9 bases lining up with TRBD1. The germline gives CDR1 DFQATT, CDR2 SNEGSKA (reference sequence). The ends lost 5 bases at V and 7 bases at J; junction bases unmatched: 5. This CDR3 spans 12 amino acids. This CDR3 is CSADRGSLEAFF. CDR3 nucleotides: TGCAGTGCTGACAGGGGGTCTCTTGAAGCTTTCTTT.

This chain connects TRBV20-1 to TRBJ1-4, with D uncertain. CDR1 and CDR2 (germline): DFQATT, SNEGSKA (reference sequence). The CDR3 has 15 residues. V was shortened by 5 bases and J by 0 bases, with 13 bases between the two germline ends. The CDR3 bases are TGCAGTGCTTTGGATAGCGGTACAACTAATGAAAAACTGTTTTTT. Residues: CSALDSGTTNEKLFF.

This clonotype occurred once. The V and J genes are TRBV9 and TRBJ1-2; D might be TRBD1 (5 bases). The CDR3 is 13 residues long. Germline CDR1 and CDR2: SGDLS and YYNGEE. V gave up 2 bases and J gave up 4 bases, with 9 bases separating them. The CDR3 sequence is CASSVGAGYGYTF. For the CDR3, the DNA is TGTGCCAGCAGCGTCGGGGCTGGCTATGGCTACACCTTC.